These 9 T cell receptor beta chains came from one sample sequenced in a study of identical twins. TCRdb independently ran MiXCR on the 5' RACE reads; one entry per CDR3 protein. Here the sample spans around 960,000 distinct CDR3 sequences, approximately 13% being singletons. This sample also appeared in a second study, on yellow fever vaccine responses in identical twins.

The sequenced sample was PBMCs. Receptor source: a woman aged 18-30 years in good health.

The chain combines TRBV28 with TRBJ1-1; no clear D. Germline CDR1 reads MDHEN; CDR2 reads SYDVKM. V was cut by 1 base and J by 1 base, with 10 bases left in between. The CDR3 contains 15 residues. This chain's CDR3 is CASSLLTNSNTEAFF. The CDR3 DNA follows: TGTGCCAGCAGTTTATTGACCAACTCGAACACTGAAGCTTTCTTT. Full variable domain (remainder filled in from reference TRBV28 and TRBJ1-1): DVKVTQSSRYLVKRTGEKVFLECVQDMDHENMFWYRQDPGLGLRLIYFSYDVKMKEKGDIPEGYSVSREKKERFSLILESASTNQTSMYLCASSLLTNSNTEAFFGQGTRLTVV.

The CDR3 loop reads CASSLPGWPNEQFF. The CDR3 DNA follows: TGTGCCAGCAGCCTCCCCGGGTGGCCCAATGAGCAGTTCTTC. The V call is TRBV6-2 or TRBV6-3, the J call TRBJ2-1, with D hard to call. Germline V gene sequence: CDR1 MNHEY, CDR2 SVGEGT. CDR3 size: 14 residues. V was cut by 6 bases and J by 6 bases, with 15 bases left in between.

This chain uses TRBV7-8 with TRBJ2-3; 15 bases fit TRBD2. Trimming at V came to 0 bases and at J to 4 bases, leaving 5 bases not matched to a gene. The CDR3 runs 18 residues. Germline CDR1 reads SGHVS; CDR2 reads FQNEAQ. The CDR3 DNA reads TGTGCCAGCAGCTTAGCGAAGGGACTAGCGGGAGGTGCAGATACGCAGTATTTT. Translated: CASSLAKGLAGGADTQYF.

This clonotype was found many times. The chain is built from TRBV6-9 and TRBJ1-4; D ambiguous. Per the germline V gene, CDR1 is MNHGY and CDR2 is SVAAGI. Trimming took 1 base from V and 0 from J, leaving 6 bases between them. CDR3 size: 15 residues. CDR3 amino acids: CASSYLGATNEKLFF. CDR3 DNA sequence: TGTGCCAGCAGTTATTTAGGTGCAACTAATGAAAAACTGTTTTTT.

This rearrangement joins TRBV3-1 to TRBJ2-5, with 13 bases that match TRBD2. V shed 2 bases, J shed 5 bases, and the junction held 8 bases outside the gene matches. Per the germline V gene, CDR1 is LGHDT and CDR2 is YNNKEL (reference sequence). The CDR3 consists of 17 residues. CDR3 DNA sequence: TGTGCCAGCAGCCAAAGACTAGCGGGGGGTGCCGGTGAGACCCAGTACTTC. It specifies CASSQRLAGGAGETQYF.

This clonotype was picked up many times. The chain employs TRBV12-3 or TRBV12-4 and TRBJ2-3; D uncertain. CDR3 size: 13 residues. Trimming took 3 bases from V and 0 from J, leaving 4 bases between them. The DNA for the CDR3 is TGTGCCAGCAGTTTTCTGAGCACAGATACGCAGTATTTT. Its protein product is CASSFLSTDTQYF.

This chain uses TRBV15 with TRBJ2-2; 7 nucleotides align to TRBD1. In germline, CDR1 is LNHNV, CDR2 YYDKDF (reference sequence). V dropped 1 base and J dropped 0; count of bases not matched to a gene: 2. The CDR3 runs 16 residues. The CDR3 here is CATSRGDSSNTGELFF. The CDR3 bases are TGTGCCACCAGCAGAGGGGACAGCTCGAACACCGGGGAGCTGTTTTTT.

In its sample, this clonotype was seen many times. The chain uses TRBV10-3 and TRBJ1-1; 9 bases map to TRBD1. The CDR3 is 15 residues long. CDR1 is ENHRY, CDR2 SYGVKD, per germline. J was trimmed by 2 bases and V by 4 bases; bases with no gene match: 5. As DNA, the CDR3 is TGTGCCATCAGTGCCCCGGGACAGGGCAACACTGAAGCTTTCTTT. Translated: CAISAPGQGNTEAFF.

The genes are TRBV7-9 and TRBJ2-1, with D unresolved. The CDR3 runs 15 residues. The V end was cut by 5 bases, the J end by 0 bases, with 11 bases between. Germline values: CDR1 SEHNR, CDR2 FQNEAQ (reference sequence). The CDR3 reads CASSRTESSYNEQFF. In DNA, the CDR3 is TGTGCCAGCAGCCGGACGGAGAGCTCCTACAATGAGCAGTTCTTC.